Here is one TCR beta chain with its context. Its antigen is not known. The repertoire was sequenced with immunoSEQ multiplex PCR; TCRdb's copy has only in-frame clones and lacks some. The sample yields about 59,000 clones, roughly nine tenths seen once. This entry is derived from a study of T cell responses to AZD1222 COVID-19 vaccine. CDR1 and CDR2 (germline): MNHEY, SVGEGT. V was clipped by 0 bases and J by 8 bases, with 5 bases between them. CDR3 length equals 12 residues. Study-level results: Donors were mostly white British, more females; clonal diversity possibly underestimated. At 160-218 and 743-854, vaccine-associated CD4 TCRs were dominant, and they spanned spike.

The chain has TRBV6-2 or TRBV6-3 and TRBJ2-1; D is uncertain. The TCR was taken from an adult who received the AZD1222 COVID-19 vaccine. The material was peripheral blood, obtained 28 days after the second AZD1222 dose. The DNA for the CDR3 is TGTGCCAGCAGTTACTCGAACGATGAGCAGTTCTTC. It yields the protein CASSYSNDEQFF.